The entry below gives a single T cell receptor (beta chain) sequence along with its context. The data originate from a study of shared clonotypes between healthy human individuals. Losses at the gene ends were 6 bases for V and 7 bases for J; bases not matched to a gene: 5. CDR1 and CDR2 from the germline V gene are SNHLY and FYNNEI. The CDR3 extends over 12 amino acids. Clones were read by immunoSEQ multiplex PCR, and TCRdb kept only the in-frame ones, dropping some. The sample records approximately 2.5 million clones, about 92% being singletons. The origin of this receptor is a man between 18 and 29 years old in good health. The V call is TRBV2, the J call TRBJ1-2, with TRBD1 matching over 7 bases. Sequenced material: naive CD4+ T cells sorted from blood. Subset defined: CD45RA+ positively selected. The CDR3 loop reads CASRDRLGGYTF. The CDR3 DNA sequence: TGTGCCAGCAGGGACAGGCTAGGTGGCTACACCTTC.